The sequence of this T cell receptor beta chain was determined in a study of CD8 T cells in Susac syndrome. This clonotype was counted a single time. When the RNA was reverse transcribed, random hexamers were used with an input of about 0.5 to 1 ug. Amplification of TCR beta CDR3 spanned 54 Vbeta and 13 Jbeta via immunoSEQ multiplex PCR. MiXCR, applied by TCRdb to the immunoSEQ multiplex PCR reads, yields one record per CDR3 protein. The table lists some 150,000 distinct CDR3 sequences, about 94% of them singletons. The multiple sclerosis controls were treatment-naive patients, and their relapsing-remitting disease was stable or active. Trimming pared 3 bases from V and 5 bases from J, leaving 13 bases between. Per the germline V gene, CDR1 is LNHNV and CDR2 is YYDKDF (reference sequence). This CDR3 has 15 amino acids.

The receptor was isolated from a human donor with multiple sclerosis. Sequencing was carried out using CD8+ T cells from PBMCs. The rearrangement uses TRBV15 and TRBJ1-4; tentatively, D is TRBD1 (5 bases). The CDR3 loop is CATSSTRGRNEKLFF. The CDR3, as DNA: TGTGCCACCAGCAGCACTCGGGGGAGGAATGAAAAACTGTTTTTT.